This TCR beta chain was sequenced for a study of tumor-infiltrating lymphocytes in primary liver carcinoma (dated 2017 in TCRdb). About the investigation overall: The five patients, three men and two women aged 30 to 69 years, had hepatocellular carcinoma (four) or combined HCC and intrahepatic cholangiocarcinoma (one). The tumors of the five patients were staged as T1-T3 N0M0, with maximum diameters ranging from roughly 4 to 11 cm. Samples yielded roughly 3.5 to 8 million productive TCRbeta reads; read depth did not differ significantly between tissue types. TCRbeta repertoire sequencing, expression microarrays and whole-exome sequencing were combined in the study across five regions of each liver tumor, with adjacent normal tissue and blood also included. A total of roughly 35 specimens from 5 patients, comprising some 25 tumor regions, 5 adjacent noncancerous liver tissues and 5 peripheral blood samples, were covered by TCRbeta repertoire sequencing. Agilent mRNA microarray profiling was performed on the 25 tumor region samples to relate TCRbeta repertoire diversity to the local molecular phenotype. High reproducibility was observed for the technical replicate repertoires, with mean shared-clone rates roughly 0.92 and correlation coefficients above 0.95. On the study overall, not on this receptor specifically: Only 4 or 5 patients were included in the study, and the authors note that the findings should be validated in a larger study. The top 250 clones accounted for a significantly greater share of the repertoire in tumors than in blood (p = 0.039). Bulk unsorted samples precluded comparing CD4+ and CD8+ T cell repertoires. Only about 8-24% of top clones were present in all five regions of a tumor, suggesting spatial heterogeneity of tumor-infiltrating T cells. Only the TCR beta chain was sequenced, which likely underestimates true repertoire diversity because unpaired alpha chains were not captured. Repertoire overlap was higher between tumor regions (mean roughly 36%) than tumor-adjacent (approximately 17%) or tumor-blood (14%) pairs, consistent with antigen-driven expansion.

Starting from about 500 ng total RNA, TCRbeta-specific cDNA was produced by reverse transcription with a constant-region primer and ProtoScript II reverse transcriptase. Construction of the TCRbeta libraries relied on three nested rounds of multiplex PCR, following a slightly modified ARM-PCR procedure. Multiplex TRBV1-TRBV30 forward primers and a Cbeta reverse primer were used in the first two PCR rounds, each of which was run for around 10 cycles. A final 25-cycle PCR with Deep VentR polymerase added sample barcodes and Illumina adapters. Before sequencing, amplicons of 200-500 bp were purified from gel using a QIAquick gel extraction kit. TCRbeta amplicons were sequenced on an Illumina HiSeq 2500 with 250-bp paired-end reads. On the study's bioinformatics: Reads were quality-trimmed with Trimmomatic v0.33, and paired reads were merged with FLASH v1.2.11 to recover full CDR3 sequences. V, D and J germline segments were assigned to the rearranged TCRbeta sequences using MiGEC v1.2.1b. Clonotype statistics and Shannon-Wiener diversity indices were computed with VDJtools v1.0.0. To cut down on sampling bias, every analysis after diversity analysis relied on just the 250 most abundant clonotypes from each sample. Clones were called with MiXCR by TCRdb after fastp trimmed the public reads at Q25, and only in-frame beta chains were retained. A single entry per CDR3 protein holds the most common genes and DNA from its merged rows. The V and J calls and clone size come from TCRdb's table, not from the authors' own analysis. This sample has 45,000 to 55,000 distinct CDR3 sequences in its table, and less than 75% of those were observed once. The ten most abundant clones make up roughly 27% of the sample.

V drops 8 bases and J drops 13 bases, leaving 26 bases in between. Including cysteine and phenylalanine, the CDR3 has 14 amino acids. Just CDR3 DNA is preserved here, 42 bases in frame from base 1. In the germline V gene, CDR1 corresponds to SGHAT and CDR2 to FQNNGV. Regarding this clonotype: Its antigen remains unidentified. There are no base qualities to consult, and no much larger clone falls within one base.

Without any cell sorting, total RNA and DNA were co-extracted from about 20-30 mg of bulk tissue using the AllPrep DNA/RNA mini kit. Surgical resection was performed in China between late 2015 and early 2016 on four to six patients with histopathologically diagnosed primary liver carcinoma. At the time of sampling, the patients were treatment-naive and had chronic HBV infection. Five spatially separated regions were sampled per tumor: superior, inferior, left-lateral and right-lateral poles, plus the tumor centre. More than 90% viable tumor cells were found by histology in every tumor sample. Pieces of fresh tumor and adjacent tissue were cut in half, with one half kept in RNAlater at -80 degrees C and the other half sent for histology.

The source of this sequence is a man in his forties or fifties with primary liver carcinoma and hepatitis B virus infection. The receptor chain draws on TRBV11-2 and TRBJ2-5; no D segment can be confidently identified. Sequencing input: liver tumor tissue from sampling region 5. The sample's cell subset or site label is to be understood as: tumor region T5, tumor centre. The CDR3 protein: CASGSTVILLSRYF. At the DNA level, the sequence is TGTGCCAGCGGCTCGACGGTGATATTATTGTCCCGGTACTTC.